This T cell receptor (beta chain) is from a study of blood T cell repertoires in COVID-19. The wider study: Samples representing acute and convalescent COVID-19 were sourced from the United States, Italy and Spain. PBMCs, B-cell-depleted T cells, or T cells were the source of the cDNA or gDNA that made up the material.

Patients at the Seattle site were enrolled during active infection and followed longitudinally. In the original workflow: Counts of nucleated cells, estimated from reference gene primer amplification, were obtained. Clones were read by immunoSEQ multiplex PCR, and TCRdb kept only the in-frame ones, dropping some. That table is the source of V, J and clone size, and D and trimming were worked out from the DNA. This table has roughly 30,000 clones, 90% to 95% appearing once. In this sample, this clone turned up once. This CDR3 is 15 amino acids long. Germline CDR1 MNHEY, CDR2 SVGAGI. The V segment lost 10 bases and the J segment 0 bases; nucleotides outside the gene matches: 8.

The specimen sequenced was peripheral blood. This TCR derives from a woman in her seventies with COVID-19, enrolled during active disease. The J gene is TRBJ1-2, the V gene TRBV6-5; 10 nucleotides agree with TRBD1. DNA for the CDR3: TGTGCCACCTGGACAGGGGGACGACCTAACTATGGCTACACCTTC. Protein product: CATWTGGRPNYGYTF.